This paragraph covers one TCR beta chain sequence. The table came from immunoSEQ multiplex PCR; TCRdb's copy has only in-frame clones and leaves some out. The sample holds about 400,000 clones, around 90% seen once. This sample is drawn from a study of blood T cell repertoires in COVID-19. This CDR3 spans 14 amino acids. Germline values: CDR1 KGHDR, CDR2 SFDVKD. The ends were cut back, 3 bases at V and 4 bases at J, with 9 bases in the middle. The chain combines TRBV24-1 with TRBJ1-5, with D unclear. The sample taken for sequencing was PBMCs or T cells enriched from blood (not recorded which). This receptor was identified in a woman aged 40 to 50 with acute COVID-19. CDR3 residues: CATSDRGANQPQHF. The CDR3 nucleotides read TGTGCCACCAGTGATCGCGGAGCTAATCAGCCCCAGCATTTT.